The present T cell receptor beta chain was sequenced within a study of CD8 T cells in ankylosing spondylitis. Points from the study as a whole: Typical of ankylosing spondylitis blood, it appeared, was a TCR beta motif of under 10 highly homologous variants. Past research had described some motif variants in reactive arthritis synovial fluid and blood. As reported, disease-linked clones showed significant enrichment in matched ankylosing spondylitis synovial fluid.

Germline loops: CDR1 SGHTA, CDR2 FQGNSA. The CDR3 loop spans 15 amino acids. Trimming removed 5 bases from V and 5 bases from J; junction bases left unmatched: 5. Regarding this clonotype: Its antigen is not known.

Each TCR beta library was made by quantitative 5'-RACE that incorporated molecular barcodes. TCRdb reprocessed the 5' RACE reads with MiXCR, giving one entry per CDR3 protein. Seen here are 450,000 or so distinct CDR3 sequences, around 26% observed once, and the top ten hold over 0.8%. This clonotype was sampled from a male donor with ankylosing spondylitis. Specimen: blood, either unsorted or a sorted T cell fraction (not recorded which). The rearrangement links TRBV7-2 to TRBJ2-2, with 10 bases aligning to TRBD2. CDR3 sequence: CASSQAGGLTGELFF. Here the CDR3 DNA reads TGTGCCAGCAGCCAAGCGGGAGGGCTGACCGGGGAGCTGTTTTTT.